The 10 T cell receptor beta chains presented below share a single source sample, sequenced in a study of cytomegalovirus exposure and HLA in healthy donors. It was with 60 Vbeta and 13 Jbeta primers that the PCR ran. The method was immunoSEQ multiplex PCR; TCRdb's version includes in-frame clones alone and lacks a portion of them. The sample contains 150,000 to 200,000 clones, approximately 70% of which appear only once. The material sequenced was PBMCs. These receptors originate from a man in his forties in good health and CMV-seropositive.

Ten or more counts support this clone. J is TRBJ1-1 and V is TRBV5-5; D is possibly TRBD1 (6 bases). The CDR3 sequence is 16 residues long. V was trimmed by 7 bases and J by 4 bases, leaving 23 bases between them. Germline V lookup: CDR1 SGHKS, CDR2 YYEKEE (reference sequence). The CDR3 region is CASVHYGGGGSTEAFF. CDR3 DNA: TGTGCCAGCGTTCATTATGGGGGGGGCGGGAGCACTGAAGCTTTCTTT.

The rearrangement links TRBV4-3 to TRBJ2-1, with a possible D match to TRBD1 (5 bases). The CDR3 runs 14 residues. Germline-derived CDR1 and CDR2 are LGHNA and YSLEER. V lost 0 bases and J 4 bases, leaving 7 bases between the germline ends. CDR3 DNA: TGCGCCAGCAGCCAAGAAGGGGTGTACAATGAGCAGTTCTTC. It yields the protein CASSQEGVYNEQFF.

V usage is TRBV2 and J usage is TRBJ1-1; a possible D gene is TRBD1 (5 bases). Trimming took off 7 bases at V and 6 bases at J, with 12 bases between the two ends. CDR3 length: 12 amino acids. Germline assignment: CDR1 SNHLY and CDR2 FYNNEI. The CDR3 DNA is TGTGCCAGCACCGGCAGGGTGGCTGAAGCTTTCTTT. Its protein product is CASTGRVAEAFF.

The J gene is TRBJ2-5, the V gene TRBV7-2, with TRBD1 matching 7 bases. CDR3 length: 13 residues. The V gene end was trimmed by 7 bases and the J gene end by 4 bases; junction bases not matched to a gene: 6. Germline V gene lookup returns CDR1 SGHTA and CDR2 FQGNSA. The CDR3 DNA reads TGTGCCAGCAACCTAAGACAGGGAGAGACCCAGTACTTC. It translates to CASNLRQGETQYF.

J is TRBJ1-5 and V is TRBV2; 9 nucleotides align to TRBD1. The length of the CDR3 is 14 residues. The germline V gene encodes CDR1 SNHLY and CDR2 FYNNEI. V lost 7 bases, J lost 6 bases, and 7 bases stayed unmatched. CDR3 in DNA: TGTGCCAGCACCCGACAGGGGGTGGGTCAGCCCCAGCATTTT. Translated: CASTRQGVGQPQHF.

V usage is TRBV5-4 and J usage is TRBJ2-5, with a possible D match to TRBD1 (6 bases). The CDR3 consists of 13 residues. Germline V gene data show CDR1 as SGHNT and CDR2 as YYREEE (reference sequence). Trimming removed 4 bases at V and 2 bases at J, with 9 bases between. The CDR3 loop reads CASSPGQQETQYF. The CDR3 DNA reads as TGTGCCAGCAGCCCCGGACAGCAAGAGACCCAGTACTTC.

The chain combines TRBV11-2 with TRBJ2-5; TRBD1 might be the D (5 bases). Germline CDR1 is SGHAT and CDR2 is FQNNGV. CDR3 length: 15 amino acids. Trimming stripped 4 bases from V and 3 bases from J, with 15 bases between. CDR3 sequence reads: CASSSGNRREETQYF. In DNA, the CDR3 is TGTGCCAGCAGCTCAGGGAACAGACGAGAAGAGACCCAGTACTTC. The variable domain in full, completed from reference TRBV11-2 and TRBJ2-5, reads EAGVAQSPRYKIIEKRQSVAFWCNPISGHATLYWYQQILGQGPKLLIQFQNNGVVDDSQLPKDRFSAERLKGVDSTLKIQPAKLEDSAVYLCASSSGNRREETQYFGPGTRLLVL.

V and J are TRBV5-6 and TRBJ1-2, with D possibly TRBD1 on 5 matching bases. The ends were cut back, 5 bases at V and 5 bases at J, with 16 bases in the middle. The CDR3 runs to 14 residues. CDR1 SGHDT and CDR2 YYEEEE come from the germline V gene. The CDR3 is CASRTGGRGYGYTF. CDR3 DNA: TGTGCCAGCAGAACGGGGGGTCGCGGATATGGCTACACCTTC.

This sequence joins TRBV5-4 and TRBJ2-4; 7 nucleotides line up with TRBD2. With 7 bases clipped from V and 3 bases from J, the junction kept 7 bases outside the gene matches. The CDR3 covers 14 residues. The V gene's germline CDR1 is SGHNT and CDR2 YYREEE (reference sequence). DNA of the CDR3: TGTGCCAGCGGGGTGGGGGGGGACAAAAACATTCAGTACTTC. Its translation is CASGVGGDKNIQYF.

The gene calls are TRBV6-1 and TRBJ2-2; D remains ambiguous. Germline values: CDR1 MNHNS, CDR2 SASEGT. Deletions cut 4 bases from V and 1 base from J, with 13 bases between. This CDR3 is built from 16 residues. The CDR3 DNA reads as TGTGCCAGCAGTGGGCAGTCATTTATGAACACCGGGGAGCTGTTTTTT. Translated: CASSGQSFMNTGELFF.